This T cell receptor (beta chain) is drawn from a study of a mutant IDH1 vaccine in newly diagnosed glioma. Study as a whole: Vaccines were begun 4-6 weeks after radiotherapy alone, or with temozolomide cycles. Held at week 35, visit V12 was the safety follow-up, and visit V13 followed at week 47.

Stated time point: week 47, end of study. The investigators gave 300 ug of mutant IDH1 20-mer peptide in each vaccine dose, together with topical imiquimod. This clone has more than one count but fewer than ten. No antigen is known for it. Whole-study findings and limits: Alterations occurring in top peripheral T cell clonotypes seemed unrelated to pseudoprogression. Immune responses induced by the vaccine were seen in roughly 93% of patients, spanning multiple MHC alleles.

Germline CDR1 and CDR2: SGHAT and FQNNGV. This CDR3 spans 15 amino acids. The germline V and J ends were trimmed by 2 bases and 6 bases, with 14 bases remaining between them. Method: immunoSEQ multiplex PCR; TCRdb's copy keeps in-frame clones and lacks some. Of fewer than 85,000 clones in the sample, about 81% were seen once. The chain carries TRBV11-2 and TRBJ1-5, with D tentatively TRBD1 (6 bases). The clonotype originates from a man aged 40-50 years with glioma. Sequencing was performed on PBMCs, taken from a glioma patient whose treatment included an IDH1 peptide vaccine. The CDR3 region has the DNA TGTGCCAGCAGCTTAACAGGGAATGCGGCTCAGCCCCAGCATTTT. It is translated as CASSLTGNAAQPQHF.